The clone carrying this T cell receptor (beta chain) was seen repeatedly, ten times or more. Amplification of the TCR beta CDR3 regions used RNA transcripts (as template). First-round RT-PCR used HTBI primers; second-round multiplex PCR followed. TCRdb ran MiXCR on the multiplex PCR reads and lists one entry per CDR3 protein. The table has hundreds of thousands of distinct CDR3 sequences, 21% seen once. The J segment lost 6 bases and the V segment lost 2 bases, leaving 4 bases of the junction unmatched. The CDR3 extends over 16 amino acids. Germline CDR1 MNHNS, CDR2 SASEGT. These data come from a study of Graves' ophthalmopathy and Graves' hyperthyroidism.

Sample: peripheral blood. The sequence came from a woman aged 18-29 years with stable Graves' hyperthyroidism. The V and J genes are TRBV6-1 and TRBJ2-2; 12 positions match TRBD2. CDR3 region: CASSERLAGVAGELFF. CDR3 bases: TGTGCCAGCAGTGAACGACTAGCGGGAGTAGCCGGGGAGCTGTTTTTT.